What follows is one TCR beta chain and its context. The antigen remains undetermined. The data are from a study of T cell responses to AZD1222 COVID-19 vaccine. Findings of the study overall: The sample set comprised mostly white British donors with more females, and clonal diversity was possibly underestimated. The study identified only five to seven AZD1222 recipients as seropositive at baseline.

Only in-frame clones appear in the TCRdb table, and some are missing; sequencing was by immunoSEQ multiplex PCR. Of about 100,000 clones listed, around 92% are singletons. Sequences were derived from peripheral blood, sampled 28 days after the second AZD1222 dose. The sequence came from an adult who received the AZD1222 COVID-19 vaccine.

The CDR3 DNA is TGTGCCAGCAGCTTCCGGACAGGAGAGGGCTACACCTTC. Translated, it gives CASSFRTGEGYTF. The J gene is TRBJ1-2, the V gene TRBV11-2; 7 positions match TRBD1. Losses at the gene ends were 3 bases for V and 8 bases for J; bases not matched to a gene: 6. Per germline, CDR1 SGHAT and CDR2 FQNNGV. CDR3 length equals 13 residues.